This T cell receptor (beta chain) was documented in a study of response to subunit inactivated influenza vaccine. Study-level findings and limits: After each seasonal influenza vaccination, few new T cells are recruited, the authors suggested.

This clonotype was detected only a few times. Its antigen remains unidentified. TCRdb called the RT-PCR reads again in MiXCR, with one record for every CDR3 protein. The sample gives some 180,000 distinct CDR3 sequences, around 9.2% of which show up once; about 11% is in the top ten. Germline V gives CDR1 SGHVS, CDR2 FQNEAQ. Deletions cut 5 bases from V and 2 bases from J, with 12 bases between. CDR3 size: 14 residues. The sequence came from a man aged 45-60 years who received an inactivated influenza vaccine. The rearrangement joins TRBV7-8 to TRBJ1-1; D call uncertain. The sample consisted of non-naive T cells sorted from PBMCs, taken on the day of vaccination. CDR3 loop: CASSPRATNTEAFF. The DNA of the CDR3 is TGTGCCAGCAGCCCGCGAGCAACCAACACTGAAGCTTTCTTT. The variable domain in full, completed from reference TRBV7-8 and TRBJ1-1, reads GAGVSQSPRYKVAKRGQDVALRCDPISGHVSLFWYQQALGQGPEFLTYFQNEAQLDKSGLPSDRFFAERPEGSVSTLKIQRTQQEDSAVYLCASSPRATNTEAFFGQGTRLTVV.